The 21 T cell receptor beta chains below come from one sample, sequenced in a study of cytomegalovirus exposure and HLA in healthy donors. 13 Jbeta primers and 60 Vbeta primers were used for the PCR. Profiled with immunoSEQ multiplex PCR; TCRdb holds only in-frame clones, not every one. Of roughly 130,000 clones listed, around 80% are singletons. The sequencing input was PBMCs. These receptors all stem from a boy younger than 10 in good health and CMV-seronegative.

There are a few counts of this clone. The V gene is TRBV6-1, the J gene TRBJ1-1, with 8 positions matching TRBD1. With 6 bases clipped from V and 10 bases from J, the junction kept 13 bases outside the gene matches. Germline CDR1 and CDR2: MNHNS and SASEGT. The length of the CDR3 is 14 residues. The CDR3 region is CASRETGGAYRAFF. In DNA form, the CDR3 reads TGTGCCAGCAGAGAAACAGGGGGGGCCTATAGAGCTTTCTTT.

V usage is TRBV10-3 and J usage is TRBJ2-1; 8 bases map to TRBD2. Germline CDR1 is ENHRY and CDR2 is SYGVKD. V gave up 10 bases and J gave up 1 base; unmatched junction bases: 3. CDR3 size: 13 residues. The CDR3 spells CATVAGSYNEQFF. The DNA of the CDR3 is TGTGCCACCGTAGCGGGGTCCTACAATGAGCAGTTCTTC.

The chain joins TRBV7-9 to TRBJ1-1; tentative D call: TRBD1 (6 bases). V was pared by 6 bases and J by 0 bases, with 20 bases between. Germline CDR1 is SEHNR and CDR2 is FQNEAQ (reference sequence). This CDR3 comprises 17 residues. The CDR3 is CASRLVLQGSMNTEAFF. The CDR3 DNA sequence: TGTGCCAGCAGATTGGTTCTCCAGGGGTCAATGAACACTGAAGCTTTCTTT.

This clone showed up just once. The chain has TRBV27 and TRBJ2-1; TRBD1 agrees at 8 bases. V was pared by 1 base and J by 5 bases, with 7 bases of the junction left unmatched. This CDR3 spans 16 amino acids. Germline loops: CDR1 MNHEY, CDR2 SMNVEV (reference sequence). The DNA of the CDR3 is TGTGCCAGCAGTTTATTGTTCAGGGGGCTCCACAATGAGCAGTTCTTC. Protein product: CASSLLFRGLHNEQFF.

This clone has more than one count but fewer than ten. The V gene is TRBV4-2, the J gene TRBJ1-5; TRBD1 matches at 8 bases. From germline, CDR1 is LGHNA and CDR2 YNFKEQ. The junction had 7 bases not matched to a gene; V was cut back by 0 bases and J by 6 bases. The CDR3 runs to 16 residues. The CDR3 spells CASSQDRGTGGQPQHF. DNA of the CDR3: TGTGCCAGCAGCCAAGATCGGGGGACAGGCGGTCAGCCCCAGCATTTT.

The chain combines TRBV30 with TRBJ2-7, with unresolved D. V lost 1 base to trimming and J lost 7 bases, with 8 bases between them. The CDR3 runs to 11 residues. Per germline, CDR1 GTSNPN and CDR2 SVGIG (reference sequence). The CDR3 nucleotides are TGTGCCTGGAGTGCTTCTAATGAGCAGTACTTC. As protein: CAWSASNEQYF.

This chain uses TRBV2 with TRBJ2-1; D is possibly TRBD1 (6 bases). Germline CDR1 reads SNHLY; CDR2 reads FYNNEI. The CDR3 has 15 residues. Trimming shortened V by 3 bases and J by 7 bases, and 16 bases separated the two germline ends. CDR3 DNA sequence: TGTGCCAGCAGTGACCGAACAGGGCTCCCGAATGAGCAGTTCTTC. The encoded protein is CASSDRTGLPNEQFF.

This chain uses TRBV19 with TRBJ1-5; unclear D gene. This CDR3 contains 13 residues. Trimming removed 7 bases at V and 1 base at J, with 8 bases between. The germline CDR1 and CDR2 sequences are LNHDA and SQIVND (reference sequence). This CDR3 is CASTRVSNQPQHF. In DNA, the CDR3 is TGTGCCAGTACGCGGGTAAGCAATCAGCCCCAGCATTTT.

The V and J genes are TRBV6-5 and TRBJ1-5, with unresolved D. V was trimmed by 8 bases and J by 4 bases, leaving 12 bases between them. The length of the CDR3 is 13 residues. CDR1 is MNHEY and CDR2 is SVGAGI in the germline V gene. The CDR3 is CASGPPGNQPQHF. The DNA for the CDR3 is TGTGCCAGCGGGCCCCCGGGGAATCAGCCCCAGCATTTT.

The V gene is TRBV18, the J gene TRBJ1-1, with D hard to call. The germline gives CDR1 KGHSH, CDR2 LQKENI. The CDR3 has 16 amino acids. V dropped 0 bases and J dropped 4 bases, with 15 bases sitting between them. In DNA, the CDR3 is TGTGCCAGCTCACCACCATCGAGGGCCGGCATCACTGAAGCTTTCTTT. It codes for CASSPPSRAGITEAFF.

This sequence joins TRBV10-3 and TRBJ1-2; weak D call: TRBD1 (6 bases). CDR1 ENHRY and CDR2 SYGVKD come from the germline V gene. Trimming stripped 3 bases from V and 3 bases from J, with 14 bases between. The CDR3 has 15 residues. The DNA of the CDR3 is TGTGCCATCAGTGACGGACTGGGGGCGGACTATGGCTACACCTTC. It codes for CAISDGLGADYGYTF.

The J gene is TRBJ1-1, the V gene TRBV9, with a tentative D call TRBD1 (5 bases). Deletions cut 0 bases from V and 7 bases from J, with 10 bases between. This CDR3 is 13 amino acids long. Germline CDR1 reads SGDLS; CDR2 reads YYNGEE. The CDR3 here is CASSVGSGFEAFF. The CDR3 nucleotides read TGTGCCAGCAGCGTAGGATCAGGGTTTGAAGCTTTCTTT. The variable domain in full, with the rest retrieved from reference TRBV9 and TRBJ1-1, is DSGVTQTPKHLITATGQRVTLRCSPRSGDLSVYWYQQSLDQGLQFLIQYYNGEERAKGNILERFSAQQFPDLHSELNLSSLELGDSALYFCASSVGSGFEAFFGQGTRLTVV.

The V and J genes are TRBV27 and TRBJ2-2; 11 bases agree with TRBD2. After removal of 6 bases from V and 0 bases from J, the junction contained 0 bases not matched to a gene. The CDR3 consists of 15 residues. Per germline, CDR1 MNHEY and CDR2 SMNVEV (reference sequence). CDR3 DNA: TGTGCCAGCAGGGGACTAGCGGCGAACACCGGGGAGCTGTTTTTT. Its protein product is CASRGLAANTGELFF.

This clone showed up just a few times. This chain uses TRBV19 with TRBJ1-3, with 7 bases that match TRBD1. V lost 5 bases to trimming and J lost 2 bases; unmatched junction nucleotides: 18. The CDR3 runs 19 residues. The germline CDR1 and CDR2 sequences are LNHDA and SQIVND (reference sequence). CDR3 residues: CASSPATGKVPGPGNTIYF. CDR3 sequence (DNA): TGTGCCAGTAGTCCCGCGACAGGGAAAGTCCCCGGCCCTGGAAACACCATATATTTT.

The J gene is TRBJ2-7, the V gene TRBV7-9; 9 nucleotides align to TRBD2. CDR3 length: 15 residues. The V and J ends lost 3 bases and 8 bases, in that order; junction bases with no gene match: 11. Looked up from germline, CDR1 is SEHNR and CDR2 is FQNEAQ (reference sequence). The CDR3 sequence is CASSFSGSKGEKQYV. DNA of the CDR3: TGTGCCAGCAGCTTTAGCGGGAGTAAGGGGGAGAAGCAGTACGTC.

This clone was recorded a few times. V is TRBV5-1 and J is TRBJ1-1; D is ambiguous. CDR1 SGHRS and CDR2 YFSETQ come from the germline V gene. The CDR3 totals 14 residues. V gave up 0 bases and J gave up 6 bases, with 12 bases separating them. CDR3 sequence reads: CASSLDFFSPEAFF. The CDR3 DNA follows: TGCGCCAGCAGCTTGGACTTTTTTAGCCCTGAAGCTTTCTTT.

The CDR3 bases are TGTGCCAGCAGCGACAGGGTGACCGGGGAGCTGTTTTTT. It yields the protein CASSDRVTGELFF. The chain links TRBV9 to TRBJ2-2; the D gene is possibly TRBD1 (6 bases). Between the trimmed V and J ends, which lost 3 bases and 5 bases, there was a span of 8 bases. Germline V lookup: CDR1 SGDLS, CDR2 YYNGEE. The CDR3 loop spans 13 amino acids.

The CDR3 nucleotides read TGTGCCATCAGTGCAGCGACAGGGACATACGAGCAGTACGTC. Translated: CAISAATGTYEQYV. This chain connects TRBV10-3 to TRBJ2-7, with TRBD1 identical over 7 bases. This CDR3 comprises 14 residues. Germline values: CDR1 ENHRY, CDR2 SYGVKD. The junction had 7 bases not matched to a gene; V was cut back by 4 bases and J by 4 bases.

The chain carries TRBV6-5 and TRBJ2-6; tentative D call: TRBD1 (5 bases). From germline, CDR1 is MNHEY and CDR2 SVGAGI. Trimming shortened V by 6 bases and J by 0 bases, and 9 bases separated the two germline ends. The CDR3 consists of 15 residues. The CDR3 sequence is CASSIQASGANVLTF. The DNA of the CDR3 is TGTGCCAGCAGCATACAGGCCTCTGGGGCCAACGTCCTGACTTTC.

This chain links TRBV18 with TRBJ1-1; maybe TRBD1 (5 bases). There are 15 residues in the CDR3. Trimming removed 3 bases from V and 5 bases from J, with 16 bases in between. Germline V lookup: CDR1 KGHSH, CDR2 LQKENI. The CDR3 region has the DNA TGTGCCAGCTCACCTGTTACGGACATATGGACTGAAGCTTTCTTT. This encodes CASSPVTDIWTEAFF.

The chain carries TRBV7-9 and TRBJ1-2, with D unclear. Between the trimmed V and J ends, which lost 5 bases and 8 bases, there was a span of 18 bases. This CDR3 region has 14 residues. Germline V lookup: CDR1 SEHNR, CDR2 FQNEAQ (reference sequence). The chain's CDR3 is CASSTAGMTGGYTF. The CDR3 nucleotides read TGTGCCAGCAGCACCGCCGGGATGACGGGGGGCTACACCTTC. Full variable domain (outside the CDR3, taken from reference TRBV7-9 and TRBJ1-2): DTGVSQNPRHKITKRGQNVTFRCDPISEHNRLYWYRQTLGQGPEFLTYFQNEAQLEKSRLLSDRFSAERPKGSFSTLEIQRTEQGDSAMYLCASSTAGMTGGYTFGSGTRLTVV.